The 10 T cell receptor beta chains below come from one sample, sequenced in a study of regulatory T cells in long-lasting Graves disease. The sample's time point: persistent/refractory GD, antithyroid drugs over 5 years with positive TRAb. There was RNA extracted from PBMCs, and the TCR library was made from it. Relying on iRepertoire HTBI primers and Arm-PCR of CDR3 regions, the team built TCR beta libraries. From the multiplex PCR reads, TCRdb called clonotypes with MiXCR, one entry per CDR3 protein. The data hold approximately 690,000 distinct CDR3 sequences, with about 32% observed a single time. This specimen was peripheral blood mononuclear cells (PBMCs), taken when the disease was refractory, from a patient treated with antithyroid drugs. These receptors were taken from a female donor with Graves disease.

The chain has TRBV28 and TRBJ1-4, with 7 bases matching TRBD1. The CDR3 length is 15 residues. The V gene's germline CDR1 is MDHEN and CDR2 SYDVKM. V lost 5 bases, J lost 6 bases, and 9 bases stayed unmatched. CDR3 region: CASSLGGGYDEKLFF. The CDR3 nucleotides are TGTGCCAGCAGTCTCGGAGGGGGCTACGATGAAAAACTGTTTTTT.

The V and J genes are TRBV19 and TRBJ1-1; no reliable D call. Germline CDR1 LNHDA, CDR2 SQIVND (reference sequence). V was clipped by 6 bases and J by 4 bases, with 3 bases between them. The CDR3 contains 10 residues. For the CDR3, the DNA is TGTGCCAGTAGGACCACTGAAGCTTTCTTT. Amino acid sequence: CASRTTEAFF.

The table lists this clonotype with a few counts. This rearrangement joins TRBV6-1 to TRBJ2-7; D is perhaps TRBD2 (5 bases). This CDR3 is built from 14 residues. The germline V and J ends were trimmed by 2 bases and 2 bases, with 10 bases remaining between them. Looked up from germline, CDR1 is MNHNS and CDR2 is SASEGT. Here the CDR3 DNA reads TGTGCCAGCAGTGAACGGGAAGAGACCTACGAGCAGTACTTC. As protein: CASSEREETYEQYF.

J is TRBJ2-3 and V is TRBV6-1; D possibly matches TRBD1 or TRBD2 (6 bases each). V was pared by 1 base and J by 6 bases, with 14 bases between. The CDR3 sequence is 15 residues long. CDR1 is MNHNS, CDR2 SASEGT, per germline. In DNA, the CDR3 is TGTGCCAGCAGTGAAGTGTGGGGGGCAGGGGATACGCAGTATTTT. Translating it yields CASSEVWGAGDTQYF.

At least ten counts were recorded for this clonotype. The V gene is TRBV2, the J gene TRBJ1-2, with D hard to call. Germline V gene lookup returns CDR1 SNHLY and CDR2 FYNNEI. The CDR3 is 14 amino acids. V was trimmed by 6 bases and J by 2 bases, leaving 13 bases between them. CDR3 in DNA: TGTGCCAGCAGCGAGACACGACCGAACTATGGCTACACCTTC. Encoded protein: CASSETRPNYGYTF.

This clonotype came up once. This rearrangement joins TRBV2 to TRBJ2-1, with 13 bases fitting TRBD2. This CDR3 has 15 residues. V was pared by 3 bases and J by 10 bases, with 6 bases of the junction left unmatched. Germline-derived CDR1 and CDR2 are SNHLY and FYNNEI. CDR3 DNA sequence: TGTGCCAGCAGTGATCCGGGACTAGCGGGATGGGAGCAGTTCTTC. This translates into CASSDPGLAGWEQFF.

This chain connects TRBV7-3 to TRBJ1-1; a possible D gene is TRBD1 (5 bases). The germline V and J ends were trimmed by 6 bases and 1 base, with 9 bases remaining between them. Germline-derived CDR1 and CDR2 are SGHTA and FQGTGA. This CDR3 spans 13 amino acids. DNA for the CDR3: TGTGCCAGCAGTACGACAGAGAACACTGAAGCTTTCTTT. Encoded protein: CASSTTENTEAFF. The complete variable domain, with remaining parts taken from reference TRBV7-3 and TRBJ1-1, reads GAGVSQTPSNKVTEKGKYVELRCDPISGHTALYWYRQSLGQGPEFLIYFQGTGAADDSGLPNDRFFAVRPEGSVSTLKIQRTERGDSAVYLCASSTTENTEAFFGQGTRLTVV.

The genes are TRBV6-9 and TRBJ2-7, with 10 bases identical to TRBD1. This CDR3 spans 15 amino acids. J was trimmed by 4 bases and V by 3 bases; bases with no gene match: 6. Per the germline V gene, CDR1 is MNHGY and CDR2 is SVAAGI. The CDR3, as DNA: TGTGCCAGCAGTTACTTTATGGGACAGGGGTACGAGCAGTACTTC. Its protein is CASSYFMGQGYEQYF.

The sample holds a few counts of this clonotype. J is TRBJ1-2 and V is TRBV12-3 or TRBV12-4; no clear D. This CDR3 is 13 amino acids long. V shed 4 bases and J shed 8 bases, with 14 bases lying between them. The CDR3 region has the DNA TGTGCCAGCAGTTGGGCTCCGGGCGAGGGCTACACCTTC. Its translation: CASSWAPGEGYTF.

This clonotype was observed at least ten times. The rearrangement joins TRBV2 to TRBJ2-5; 8 nucleotides align to TRBD1. The germline gives CDR1 SNHLY, CDR2 FYNNEI. V dropped 5 bases and J dropped 5; count of bases not matched to a gene: 4. This CDR3 comprises 13 residues. CDR3 region: CASSMDRVETQYF. In nucleotides, the CDR3 is TGTGCCAGCAGTATGGACAGGGTGGAGACCCAGTACTTC.